This TCR beta chain was identified in a study of CD8+CD57+ T cells in acquired aplastic anemia. The germline CDR1 and CDR2 sequences are WNHNN and SYGVQD (reference sequence). There are 12 residues in the CDR3. V was trimmed by 1 base and J by 8 bases, leaving 8 bases between them. Genomic DNA served as template for TCR beta VDJ and CDR3 profiling. One entry per CDR3 protein results from TCRdb running MiXCR on the reads. This repertoire shows 200,000 to 250,000 distinct CDR3 sequences, roughly 35% found once; its top ten account for around 1.1%. This clonotype has at least ten counts. Its antigen is not known. The study's findings and limits: Patients did not significantly differ from controls in CD8+ Simpson's diversity. Between patients and controls, about 30 CD8+ CDR3 sequences were found in common.

Sequencing was carried out using sorted CD4+, CD8+, or CD8+CD57+ T cells (not recorded which) from PBMCs. The rearrangement links TRBV10-1 to TRBJ1-1; D is unclear. The source of this sequence is a human donor in good health, serving as a control. The DNA for the CDR3 is TGCGCCAGCAGTGAGTTTGGTCGAGAAGCTTTCTTT. It specifies CASSEFGREAFF.